Below are 6 T cell receptor beta chains sequenced from a single sample in a study of PD-1 blockade in classical Hodgkin lymphoma. Libraries were prepared by immunoSEQ multiplex PCR; TCRdb keeps only in-frame clonotypes and omits some of them. This table has roughly 100,000 clones, over 85% appearing once. Noted time point: cycle 4 day 1 (C4D1), after six to seven weeks of nivolumab. All the patients suffered relapse after autologous stem cell transplantation, and brentuximab vedotin exposure differed. The material sequenced was peripheral blood mononuclear cells (PBMCs), taken before the fourth cycle of nivolumab. These receptor sequences come from a human donor with classical Hodgkin lymphoma.

The chain recombines TRBV7-9 with TRBJ1-2; tentative D call: TRBD1 (5 bases). V lost 7 bases and J lost 3, with 15 bases in between. The germline V gene has CDR1 SEHNR and CDR2 FQNEAQ (reference sequence). CDR3 length: 14 amino acids. The DNA for the CDR3 is TGTGCCAGCATCCAAGAGGGACTCCACTATGGCTACACCTTC. This translates into CASIQEGLHYGYTF. Looking up the rest from reference TRBV7-9 and TRBJ1-2 gives the full variable domain: DTGVSQNPRHKITKRGQNVTFRCDPISEHNRLYWYRQTLGQGPEFLTYFQNEAQLEKSRLLSDRFSAERPKGSFSTLEIQRTEQGDSAMYLCASIQEGLHYGYTFGSGTRLTVV.

This chain joins TRBV30 and TRBJ1-2; D possibly corresponds to TRBD1 (5 bases). V was pared by 2 bases and J by 8 bases, with 12 bases between. The germline V gene has CDR1 GTSNPN and CDR2 SVGIG (reference sequence). This CDR3 has 12 residues. CDR3 DNA sequence: TGTGCCTGGAGTACCCGGGGGGACGGCTACACCTTC. This sequence encodes CAWSTRGDGYTF. Full variable domain (missing parts from reference TRBV30 and TRBJ1-2): SQTIHQWPATLVQPVGSPLSLECTVEGTSNPNLYWYRQAAGRGLQLLFYSVGIGQISSEVPQNLSASRPQDRQFILSSKKLLLSDSGFYLCAWSTRGDGYTFGSGTRLTVV.

This chain connects TRBV27 to TRBJ2-1, with a weak D call TRBD2 (6 bases). This CDR3 spans 12 amino acids. The germline V and J ends were trimmed by 6 bases and 7 bases, with 10 bases remaining between them. The germline gives CDR1 MNHEY, CDR2 SMNVEV (reference sequence). CDR3 sequence reads: CASSRLGNEQFF. The CDR3 bases are TGTGCCAGCAGCCGACTAGGTAATGAGCAGTTCTTC.

The genes are TRBV27 and TRBJ2-7; possibly TRBD1 or TRBD2 for D (5 bases each). With 3 bases removed from V and 5 bases from J, the gap between germline ends came to 23 bases. The CDR3 runs to 17 residues. Germline V CDR1 and CDR2: MNHEY, SMNVEV (reference sequence). CDR3 protein: CASSLAPGTPGFNEQYF. DNA for the CDR3: TGTGCCAGCAGTTTGGCCCCAGGGACGCCCGGGTTTAACGAGCAGTACTTC.

The chain has TRBV6-5 and TRBJ1-2; D might be TRBD1 (5 bases). Trimming cost V 0 bases and J 7 bases, with 15 bases left between them. Per germline, CDR1 MNHEY and CDR2 SVGAGI. The CDR3 has 15 amino acids. This CDR3 is CASSYSARAVIGYTF. The CDR3 nucleotides are TGTGCCAGCAGTTACTCGGCCAGGGCGGTAATTGGCTACACCTTC.

V and J are TRBV28 and TRBJ1-1; D call uncertain. Germline V gives CDR1 MDHEN, CDR2 SYDVKM. The V end lost 0 bases, the J end lost 1 base, and 15 bases lay between the germline ends. The CDR3 is 17 amino acids. CDR3 nucleotide sequence: TGTGCCAGCAGTTTATGGGGGATTGAGGGTTGGAACACTGAAGCTTTCTTT. It yields the protein CASSLWGIEGWNTEAFF.